This T cell receptor beta chain derives from a study of HIV-infected patients and healthy controls. In this sample, this clonotype turned up a few times. Germline-derived CDR1 and CDR2 are MDHEN and SYDVKM. Between the trimmed V and J ends, which lost 11 bases and 3 bases, there was a span of 13 bases. This CDR3 spans 12 amino acids. Each CDR3 protein gets one entry after TCRdb re-called the 5' RACE reads with MiXCR. The sample carries over 55,000 distinct CDR3 sequences, about 17% recorded once. The TCR was taken from a human donor in good health. The chain recombines TRBV28 with TRBJ1-2, with D possibly TRBD1 on 6 matching bases. Sequenced: CD4+ T cells from blood. The chain's CDR3 is CAGKNRDYGYTF. CDR3 nucleotides: TGTGCCGGCAAAAACAGGGACTATGGCTACACCTTC.